The 10 T cell receptor beta chains given below trace back to one sample, sequenced in a study of Ad26.COV2.S vaccination and SARS-CoV-2 variants. Repertoires were generated with immunoSEQ multiplex PCR, while TCRdb's copy carries only in-frame clones and drops some. The table shows approximately 400,000 clones, with around 92% occurring only once. This specimen consisted of peripheral blood, obtained after recovery from COVID-19. The origin of the receptors is a human donor who had recovered from COVID-19.

Turning to this clone: One end of the junction fails to match germline, which may point to a read error. The rearrangement uses TRBV20-1 and TRBJ2-1, with D tentatively TRBD1 (6 bases). CDR3 length equals 11 residues. The germline gives CDR1 DFQATT, CDR2 SNEGSKA (reference sequence). CDR3 protein: CGGRSYNEQFF. CDR3 bases: TGTGGGGGCCGCTCCTACAATGAGCAGTTCTTC.

As regards this clone: A junction boundary mismatches the germline segment, possibly from a read error. The CDR3 sequence is CASSQGRTSGEHRGAVF. The CDR3 DNA follows: TGCGCCAGCAGCCAAGGCCGTACTAGCGGGGAACACCGGGGAGCTGTTTTT. V usage is TRBV4-1 and J usage is TRBJ2-2; 10 bases are shared with TRBD2. CDR3 length equals 17 residues. Germline V CDR1 and CDR2: MGHRA, YSYEKL.

The rearrangement links TRBV29-1 to TRBJ1-1; no clear D. The CDR3 length is 10 residues. In germline, CDR1 is SQVTM, CDR2 ANQGSEA. Trimming took off 2 bases at V and 2 bases at J, with 0 bases between the two ends. The CDR3 nucleotides read TGCAGCGTTGAAAACACTGAAGCTTTCTTT. Translated, it gives CSVENTEAFF.

This chain uses TRBV5-6 with TRBJ2-5; D is ambiguous. The germline V gene encodes CDR1 SGHDT and CDR2 YYEEEE. There are 14 residues in the CDR3. The ends were cut back, 1 base at V and 4 bases at J, with 11 bases in the middle. The CDR3 DNA reads as TGTGCCAGCAGCTTGCAGGTCGCCAGAGAGACCCAGTACTTC. It specifies CASSLQVARETQYF.

The chain employs TRBV15 and TRBJ1-2, with 7 bases matching TRBD1. V trimming: 0 bases; J trimming: 4 bases; junction bases outside the gene matches: 5. Germline V gene data show CDR1 as LNHNV and CDR2 as YYDKDF (reference sequence). This CDR3 has 15 residues. The CDR3 DNA reads TGTGCCACCAGCAGAGACGTTGGACAGGCCTATGGCTACACCTTC. Its protein product is CATSRDVGQAYGYTF.

The genes are TRBV6-5 and TRBJ1-1, with a weak D call TRBD1 (5 bases). Trimming pared 1 base from V and 10 bases from J, leaving 19 bases between. The CDR3 has 15 residues. CDR1 is MNHEY, CDR2 SVGAGI, per germline. The CDR3 loop is CASSYLDSFGPRAFF. The CDR3 DNA is TGTGCCAGCAGTTACTTAGACAGTTTCGGGCCCCGAGCTTTCTTT.

DNA for the CDR3: TGTGCCAGCAGTGAAGGTCGGGGTCCCCTAAGGGAGACCCAGTACTTC. Amino acid sequence: CASSEGRGPLRETQYF. The V gene is TRBV25-1, the J gene TRBJ2-5; D might be TRBD2 (5 bases). There are 16 residues in the CDR3. V was pared by 2 bases and J by 5 bases, with 18 bases between. The V gene's germline CDR1 is MGHDK and CDR2 SYGVNS.

The table lists this clone with a few counts. The V call is TRBV10-2, the J call TRBJ2-1, with D possibly TRBD2 on 6 matching bases. This CDR3 comprises 15 residues. V lost 10 bases and J 2 bases, leaving 18 bases between the germline ends. Germline CDR1 is WSHSY and CDR2 is SAAADI. The CDR3 loop is CATRGGAGPYNEQFF. In DNA, the CDR3 is TGCGCCACCCGAGGCGGGGCAGGGCCCTACAATGAGCAGTTCTTC.

The genes are TRBV27 and TRBJ1-2; TRBD1 matches 9 bases. CDR1 MNHEY and CDR2 SMNVEV come from the germline V gene (reference sequence). Trimming at V came to 5 bases and at J to 6 bases, leaving 4 bases not matched to a gene. This CDR3 has 13 residues. The CDR3 DNA reads as TGTGCCAGCAGTCCCAGGGACAGGGATGGCTACACCTTC. As protein: CASSPRDRDGYTF.

The chain carries TRBV19 and TRBJ1-1; 9 positions match TRBD1. The germline V gene has CDR1 LNHDA and CDR2 SQIVND (reference sequence). The CDR3 runs 16 residues. V was pared by 4 bases and J by 5 bases, with 11 bases of the junction left unmatched. The CDR3 loop is CASSTLGQGVRTEAFF. The CDR3 DNA is TGTGCCAGTAGTACCCTGGGACAGGGAGTAAGAACTGAAGCTTTCTTT.